The clone carrying this T cell receptor (beta chain) has a single count. The second PCR ran roughly 6 to 12 cycles with a sample-barcoded 5' primer and J-beta primers. MiXCR, applied by TCRdb to the 5' RACE reads, yields one record per CDR3 protein. The data show over a million distinct CDR3 sequences, with about 43% seen just once and less than 8% held by the top ten. Germline loops: CDR1 SGHDN, CDR2 FVKESK. The CDR3 contains 18 residues. These data originate in a study of blood T cells in healthy people across ages. With each sample, at least 5 micrograms of total RNA were extracted. This TCR was recovered from a woman between 18 and 30 years old in good health. The specimen sequenced was blood. J is TRBJ2-5 and V is TRBV14; 9 positions agree with TRBD2. The DNA matches TRBJ2-1 better at its end, which makes the J call doubtful. The CDR3 loop is CASSQDRNSGSFQETQFF. DNA for the CDR3: TGTGCCAGCAGCCAAGATAGGAATAGCGGGAGTTTTCAAGAGACCCAGTTCTTC.